This is a list of T cell receptor beta chains from one sample in a study of T-cell memory formation after mild COVID-19. Via MiXCR, TCRdb re-called the 5' RACE reads, giving one row per CDR3 protein. The sample consists of 350,000 to 500,000 distinct CDR3 sequences, about 20% of them appearing once. Source material: PBMCs or a T cell subset sorted from them (not recorded which). The receptors stem from a man younger than 35 who had mild COVID-19 (a few samples of this study predate the infection). Cell type and time point are not known. The CDR3 runs from the conserved cysteine through the conserved F or W. Each record gives: clone size, V gene, J gene, D gene, CDR3 protein, CDR3 DNA. A D gene is named only where the DNA matches it firmly. Only part of the rows carry a size: once, few, many, or a class if the clone is expanded.

clone_size: NA; v_call: TRBV10-1; j_call: TRBJ2-6; d_call: NA; cdr3_aa: CAFRHMVSGANVLTF; cdr3_nt: TGCGCCTTCCGACACATGGTCTCTGGGGCCAACGTCCTGACTTTC
clone_size: few; v_call: TRBV2; j_call: TRBJ1-4; d_call: NA; cdr3_aa: CASTLLEKLFF; cdr3_nt: TGTGCCAGCACTCTTCTGGAAAAACTGTTTTTT
clone_size: few; v_call: TRBV7-3; j_call: TRBJ2-3; d_call: NA; cdr3_aa: CASSLRASRDTQYF; cdr3_nt: TGTGCCAGCAGCTTAAGGGCAAGCAGAGATACGCAGTATTTT
clone_size: few; v_call: TRBV7-3; j_call: TRBJ2-2; d_call: TRBD2; cdr3_aa: CASSSSGGRYYTGELFF; cdr3_nt: TGTGCCAGCAGCTCCTCGGGGGGGCGTTATTATACCGGGGAGCTGTTTTTT
clone_size: NA; v_call: TRBV7-3; j_call: TRBJ2-1; d_call: NA; cdr3_aa: CASSWRVSPYNEQFF; cdr3_nt: TGTGCCAGCAGCTGGAGGGTGTCCCCCTACAATGAGCAGTTCTTC
clone_size: few; v_call: TRBV7-2; j_call: TRBJ2-4; d_call: NA; cdr3_aa: CASSTGAKNIQYF; cdr3_nt: TGTGCCAGCAGTACAGGGGCCAAAAACATTCAGTACTTC
clone_size: few; v_call: TRBV5-1; j_call: TRBJ1-6; d_call: TRBD1; cdr3_aa: CASSSDRASSPLHF; cdr3_nt: TGCGCCAGCAGTTCGGACAGGGCGTCTTCACCCCTCCACTTT
clone_size: NA; v_call: TRBV5-1; j_call: TRBJ1-1; d_call: NA; cdr3_aa: CASSLDVGSAFF; cdr3_nt: TGCGCCAGCAGCTTGGACGTGGGCTCGGCTTTCTTT
clone_size: NA; v_call: TRBV4-3; j_call: TRBJ1-2; d_call: NA; cdr3_aa: CASSQGKSFYGYTF; cdr3_nt: TGCGCCAGCAGCCAAGGGAAGAGTTTCTATGGCTACACCTTC
clone_size: few; v_call: TRBV4-3; j_call: TRBJ2-3; d_call: NA; cdr3_aa: CASSQEGQRPQYF; cdr3_nt: TGCGCCAGCAGCCAAGAAGGCCAGCGCCCGCAGTATTTT
clone_size: few; v_call: TRBV11-2; j_call: TRBJ2-7; d_call: NA; cdr3_aa: CASSLGGAGAYEQYF; cdr3_nt: TGTGCCAGCAGCTTAGGGGGAGCAGGCGCCTACGAGCAGTACTTC
clone_size: NA; v_call: TRBV7-9; j_call: TRBJ1-1; d_call: TRBD1; cdr3_aa: CASSLSFRDRATGNTEAFF; cdr3_nt: TGTGCCAGCAGCTTATCTTTTCGGGACAGGGCCACAGGGAACACTGAAGCTTTCTTT
clone_size: NA; v_call: TRBV7-9; j_call: TRBJ2-1; d_call: NA; cdr3_aa: CASSLGADSSYNEQFF; cdr3_nt: TGTGCCAGCAGCTTAGGTGCGGACAGCTCCTACAATGAGCAGTTCTTC
clone_size: few; v_call: TRBV5-1; j_call: TRBJ2-3; d_call: TRBD1; cdr3_aa: CASSRVGQGGADTQYF; cdr3_nt: TGCGCCAGCAGCCGGGTGGGACAGGGGGGCGCAGATACGCAGTATTTT
clone_size: few; v_call: TRBV6-5; j_call: TRBJ1-1; d_call: NA; cdr3_aa: CASSGNLQGRAFF; cdr3_nt: TGTGCCAGCAGTGGAAACCTACAGGGACGGGCTTTCTTT
clone_size: NA; v_call: TRBV5-1; j_call: TRBJ2-7; d_call: NA; cdr3_aa: CASSSGGRGSSEQYF; cdr3_nt: TGCGCCAGCAGCTCCGGGGGTCGGGGATCCTCTGAGCAGTACTTC
clone_size: NA; v_call: TRBV25-1; j_call: TRBJ2-4; d_call: TRBD2; cdr3_aa: CASSEDSGQNIQYF; cdr3_nt: TGTGCCAGCAGTGAAGATAGCGGGCAAAACATTCAGTACTTC
clone_size: NA; v_call: TRBV7-2; j_call: TRBJ1-1; d_call: NA; cdr3_aa: CASTPVATRWTEAFF; cdr3_nt: TGTGCCAGCACTCCCGTAGCTACCCGATGGACTGAAGCTTTCTTT
clone_size: NA; v_call: TRBV5-1; j_call: TRBJ2-5; d_call: TRBD1; cdr3_aa: CASREGGETQYF; cdr3_nt: TGCGCCAGCAGAGAAGGGGGCGAGACCCAGTACTTC
clone_size: few; v_call: TRBV5-1; j_call: TRBJ2-3; d_call: NA; cdr3_aa: CASSLAGGDTDTQYF; cdr3_nt: TGCGCCAGCAGCTTGGCCGGAGGGGATACAGATACGCAGTATTTT
clone_size: many; v_call: TRBV29-1; j_call: TRBJ1-1; d_call: NA; cdr3_aa: CSVEIGMENTEAFF; cdr3_nt: TGCAGCGTTGAGATAGGGATGGAGAACACTGAAGCTTTCTTT
clone_size: NA; v_call: TRBV12-3/TRBV12-4; j_call: TRBJ2-4; d_call: TRBD1; cdr3_aa: CASRGDRDNIQYF; cdr3_nt: TGTGCCAGCAGGGGGGACAGGGACAACATTCAGTACTTC
clone_size: many; v_call: TRBV4-3; j_call: TRBJ2-3; d_call: NA; cdr3_aa: CASSPEFSGVPDTQYF; cdr3_nt: TGCGCCAGCAGCCCCGAGTTTTCGGGAGTACCAGATACGCAGTATTTT
clone_size: once; v_call: TRBV29-1; j_call: TRBJ2-7; d_call: TRBD1; cdr3_aa: CSVGAAGQGGEQYF; cdr3_nt: TGCAGCGTTGGGGCTGCCGGACAGGGAGGCGAGCAGTACTTC
clone_size: NA; v_call: TRBV5-1; j_call: TRBJ2-3; d_call: TRBD2; cdr3_aa: CASTSRGSLTDTQYF; cdr3_nt: TGCGCCAGCACCTCGCGGGGGAGCTTGACAGATACGCAGTATTTT
clone_size: NA; v_call: TRBV27; j_call: TRBJ1-2; d_call: NA; cdr3_aa: CASRFGERGHGYTF; cdr3_nt: TGTGCCAGCAGGTTTGGGGAGCGGGGCCATGGCTACACCTTC
clone_size: few; v_call: TRBV11-2; j_call: TRBJ2-1; d_call: NA; cdr3_aa: CASSLYLQQFF; cdr3_nt: TGTGCCAGCAGCTTATACCTTCAGCAGTTCTTC
clone_size: NA; v_call: TRBV27; j_call: TRBJ1-1; d_call: NA; cdr3_aa: CASRSLGAGTEAFF; cdr3_nt: TGTGCCAGCAGAAGTCTAGGCGCGGGCACTGAAGCTTTCTTT
clone_size: few; v_call: TRBV7-2; j_call: TRBJ2-1; d_call: NA; cdr3_aa: CASSLGLGLQFF; cdr3_nt: TGTGCCAGCAGCTTAGGGTTAGGCCTGCAGTTCTTC
clone_size: NA; v_call: TRBV6-5; j_call: TRBJ1-1; d_call: TRBD1; cdr3_aa: CASRPIRGWGSNTEAFF; cdr3_nt: TGTGCCAGCAGACCCATCAGGGGGTGGGGATCGAACACTGAAGCTTTCTTT
clone_size: few; v_call: TRBV5-1; j_call: TRBJ2-4; d_call: NA; cdr3_aa: CASSLADIQYF; cdr3_nt: TGCGCCAGCAGCTTGGCAGACATTCAGTACTTC
clone_size: few; v_call: TRBV9; j_call: TRBJ1-5; d_call: NA; cdr3_aa: CASSSTVGQPQHF; cdr3_nt: TGTGCCAGCAGCTCGACAGTGGGTCAGCCCCAGCATTTT
clone_size: few; v_call: TRBV5-1; j_call: TRBJ1-1; d_call: NA; cdr3_aa: CASSLFSVGLMTEAFF; cdr3_nt: TGCGCCAGCAGCCTTTTTTCGGTAGGATTGATGACTGAAGCTTTCTTT
clone_size: few; v_call: TRBV11-2; j_call: TRBJ2-3; d_call: NA; cdr3_aa: CASSFVWKTSTDTQYF; cdr3_nt: TGTGCCAGCAGCTTCGTTTGGAAAACTAGCACAGATACGCAGTATTTT
clone_size: NA; v_call: TRBV5-1; j_call: TRBJ2-7; d_call: NA; cdr3_aa: CASSLGDPPYEQYF; cdr3_nt: TGCGCCAGCAGCTTGGGGGACCCCCCCTACGAGCAGTACTTC
clone_size: NA; v_call: TRBV12-3/TRBV12-4; j_call: TRBJ1-1; d_call: NA; cdr3_aa: CASSPGLRRAFF; cdr3_nt: TGTGCCAGCAGTCCGGGACTTCGGCGAGCTTTCTTT
clone_size: many; v_call: TRBV5-8; j_call: TRBJ2-1; d_call: NA; cdr3_aa: CASSFRGISYNEQFF; cdr3_nt: TGTGCCAGCAGCTTTCGAGGCATCTCCTACAATGAGCAGTTCTTC